These T cell receptor beta chains were read from a single sample in a study of T cell responses to AZD1222 COVID-19 vaccine. Profiled with immunoSEQ multiplex PCR; TCRdb holds only in-frame clones, not every one. The sample holds over 110,000 clones, about 92% seen once. Sequenced here: peripheral blood, sampled on day 0 of AZD1222 vaccination. The receptor set was obtained from an adult in good health. CDR3s include the opening cysteine and the closing phenylalanine or tryptophan. D genes are given only for firm matches. Expanded clones get a size class; other rows say once, few or many, or leave the size out.

TRBJ1-4,TRBD1,TRBV6-6,.,CAGGTGVEKLFF,TGTGCCGGTGGGACAGGGGTTGAAAAACTGTTTTTT
TRBJ1-2,TRBD1,TRBV20-1,.,CSASTAGTGGGGYTF,TGCAGTGCTAGTACCGCCGGGACAGGGGGCGGTGGCTACACCTTC
TRBJ2-3,TRBD2,TRBV7-9,.,CASSSGLAGTDTQYF,TGTGCCAGCAGCTCGGGACTAGCGGGCACAGATACGCAGTATTTT
TRBJ2-3,.,TRBV7-9,.,CASSLQGRTDTQYF,TGTGCCAGCAGCTTACAGGGCCGCACAGATACGCAGTATTTT
TRBJ1-5,TRBD1,TRBV7-8,.,CASSSAGQGGQPQHF,TGTGCCAGCAGCTCAGCGGGACAGGGGGGTCAGCCCCAGCATTTT
TRBJ2-5,.,TRBV11-2,.,CASSFPSGVQETQYF,TGTGCCAGCAGCTTCCCTTCAGGGGTCCAAGAGACCCAGTACTTC
TRBJ2-3,TRBD2,TRBV5-4,.,CASSSGTSGVADTQYF,TGTGCCAGCAGCTCCGGGACTAGCGGAGTTGCAGATACGCAGTATTTT
TRBJ1-5,.,TRBV28,.,CASSPGGRPQHF,TGTGCCAGCAGTCCCGGGGGTCGGCCCCAGCATTTT
TRBJ2-7,.,TRBV7-3,.,CASSRDGTYEQYF,TGTGCCAGCAGCCGGGACGGAACCTACGAGCAGTACTTC
TRBJ1-5,.,TRBV23-1,.,CARHGGDFSSSNQPQHF,TGCGCCAGACATGGGGGGGATTTTAGTAGTAGCAATCAGCCCCAGCATTTT
TRBJ2-1,.,TRBV9,once,CASSASEYNEQFF,TGTGCCAGCAGCGCCTCCGAGTACAATGAGCAGTTCTTC
TRBJ1-3,.,TRBV19,.,CASSIGQLRSGNTIYF,TGTGCCAGTAGTATCGGACAGTTGCGTTCTGGAAACACCATATATTTT
TRBJ2-7,TRBD1,TRBV3-1/TRBV3-2,.,CASSRPGQGVGEQYF,TGTGCCAGCAGCCGTCCGGGACAGGGGGTGGGGGAGCAGTACTTC
TRBJ1-4,TRBD1,TRBV7-6,.,CASSSGQGFLNEKLFF,TGTGCCAGCAGCTCGGGACAGGGATTTCTTAATGAAAAACTGTTTTTT
TRBJ2-7,.,TRBV30,.,CAWSQASYEQYF,TGTGCCTGGAGCCAGGCATCCTACGAGCAGTACTTC
TRBJ1-2,TRBD1,TRBV6-5,.,CASRIQGATNYGYTF,TGTGCCAGCAGGATACAGGGGGCGACGAACTATGGCTACACCTTC
TRBJ1-2,.,TRBV12-3/TRBV12-4,.,CASSFEGAGYTF,TGTGCCAGCAGTTTTGAAGGGGCTGGCTACACCTTC
TRBJ1-2,.,TRBV19,once,CASSIPGVVYGYTF,TGTGCCAGTAGTATTCCAGGGGTCGTCTATGGCTACACCTTC
TRBJ1-3,.,TRBV15,.,CATSSRQVVSGNTIYF,TGTGCCACCAGCAGTAGACAGGTCGTCTCTGGAAACACCATATATTTT
TRBJ2-7,TRBD1,TRBV6-5,.,CASARDRGSYEQYF,TGTGCCTCCGCCCGGGACAGGGGATCCTACGAGCAGTACTTC
TRBJ1-2,.,TRBV11-2,.,CASSLSDNYGYTF,TGTGCCAGCAGCCTGTCGGACAACTATGGCTACACCTTC
TRBJ1-2,.,TRBV7-9,.,CAITRRGGGYTF,TGTGCCATAACGCGAAGGGGAGGCGGCTACACCTTC
TRBJ2-1,.,TRBV5-1,once,CASSLELRGSYNEQFF,TGCGCCAGCAGCTTGGAATTGCGGGGTTCTTACAATGAGCAGTTCTTC
TRBJ2-1,.,TRBV27,.,CASSWGLGQPAYNEQFF,TGTGCCAGCAGTTGGGGGCTCGGGCAGCCAGCCTACAATGAGCAGTTCTTC
TRBJ2-3,TRBD2,TRBV23-1,.,CASRPLAGGPTDTQYF,TGCGCCAGCAGACCCCTAGCGGGGGGGCCGACAGATACGCAGTATTTT
TRBJ1-5,.,TRBV6-1,.,CASSEQGILQPQHF,TGTGCCAGCAGTGAACAGGGGATCCTTCAGCCCCAGCATTTT
TRBJ2-7,.,TRBV6-5,.,CASSSPAQQHYEQYF,TGTGCCAGCAGTTCCCCCGCGCAGCAACACTACGAGCAGTACTTC
TRBJ1-1,TRBD1,TRBV2,.,CASRNTGQGNTEAFF,TGTGCCAGCAGGAACACGGGACAGGGGAACACTGAAGCTTTCTTT
TRBJ2-3,TRBD2,TRBV18,.,CASTSGLATDTQYF,TGTGCCAGCACCTCGGGACTAGCCACAGATACGCAGTATTTT
TRBJ1-3,.,TRBV2,.,CASWDLFSGNTIYF,TGTGCCAGTTGGGATCTTTTCTCTGGAAACACCATATATTTT
TRBJ2-1,TRBD2,TRBV27,.,CASSMREAPSYNEQFF,TGTGCCAGCAGTATGCGGGAGGCCCCCTCCTACAATGAGCAGTTCTTC
TRBJ2-6,.,TRBV2,.,CASRLAQDSGANVLTF,TGTGCCAGCAGGCTAGCCCAAGACTCTGGGGCCAACGTCCTGACTTTC
TRBJ2-1,TRBD2,TRBV5-1,.,CASSTGTTYNEQFF,TGCGCCAGCAGCACCGGGACTACCTACAATGAGCAGTTCTTC
TRBJ2-3,TRBD2,TRBV6-2/TRBV6-3,.,CASSYLAGGVIYTQYF,TGTGCCAGCAGTTACCTGGCGGGGGGGGTCATATATACGCAGTATTTT
TRBJ2-5,TRBD2,TRBV19,.,CASSIRVQRGQETQYF,TGTGCCAGTAGTATACGGGTCCAGCGGGGCCAAGAGACCCAGTACTTC
TRBJ1-1,TRBD1,TRBV20-1,.,CSASQGGLNTEAFF,TGCAGTGCTAGTCAGGGGGGGCTGAACACTGAAGCTTTCTTT
TRBJ2-7,TRBD1,TRBV4-3,.,CASSQAKTGGLHEQYF,TGCGCCAGCAGCCAAGCTAAGACAGGGGGACTGCACGAGCAGTACTTC
TRBJ1-2,.,TRBV27,.,CASSFQGSPGWRGYTF,TGTGCCAGCAGTTTTCAAGGATCTCCAGGATGGCGTGGCTACACCTTC
TRBJ2-2,TRBD2,TRBV7-9,.,CASSPLTLAGVYTGELFF,TGTGCCAGCAGCCCCCTCACTCTAGCGGGGGTGTACACCGGGGAGCTGTTTTTT
TRBJ1-4,.,TRBV7-2,.,CASSLAGRTNEKLFF,TGTGCCAGCAGCTTAGCCGGGCGGACTAATGAAAAACTGTTTTTT